What follows describes a single T cell receptor beta chain. The sample comes from a study of response to subunit inactivated influenza vaccine. MiXCR, run by TCRdb on the RT-PCR reads, gives a single entry per CDR3 protein. Of around 760,000 distinct CDR3 sequences listed, about 15% were seen once; the top ten hold approximately 7%. Germline lookup yields CDR1 ENHRY and CDR2 SYGVKD. Trimming took off 3 bases at V and 2 bases at J, with 7 bases between the two ends. The CDR3 contains 13 residues. The specimen was PBMCs from blood, collected approximately 15 days before vaccination. The chain links TRBV10-3 to TRBJ1-1; D is undetermined. This TCR was sampled from a man aged 45 to 65 who received an inactivated influenza vaccine. CDR3 amino acids: CAISDPLNTEAFF. The DNA of the CDR3 is TGTGCCATCAGTGACCCACTAAACACTGAAGCTTTCTTT.